One TCR beta chain is described in this entry. Its antigen remains unknown. CDR1 and CDR2 from the germline V gene are DFQATT and SNEGSKA (reference sequence). CDR3 size: 13 residues. Trimming at V came to 7 bases and at J to 5 bases, leaving 8 bases not matched to a gene. TCRdb recomputed calls from the 5' RACE reads with MiXCR, one row per CDR3 protein. The sample includes 7,500 to 10,000 distinct CDR3 sequences, 40% to 45% seen only once; the top ten take around 61%. CD3+ T cells were rested overnight without fetal bovine serum. These data belong to a study of T cell repertoires and leukemia-associated antigens. About the study: Effective reads per sample ranged from about 3 to 5.0 million.

The TCR was taken from a female donor in good health. Source material: CD3+ T cells sorted from blood and cultured. The V gene is TRBV20-1, the J gene TRBJ2-5; TRBD1 aligns across 9 bases. The CDR3 DNA follows: TGCAGTGGCAGACAGGGGGTAATGGAGACCCAGTACTTC. Protein: CSGRQGVMETQYF.